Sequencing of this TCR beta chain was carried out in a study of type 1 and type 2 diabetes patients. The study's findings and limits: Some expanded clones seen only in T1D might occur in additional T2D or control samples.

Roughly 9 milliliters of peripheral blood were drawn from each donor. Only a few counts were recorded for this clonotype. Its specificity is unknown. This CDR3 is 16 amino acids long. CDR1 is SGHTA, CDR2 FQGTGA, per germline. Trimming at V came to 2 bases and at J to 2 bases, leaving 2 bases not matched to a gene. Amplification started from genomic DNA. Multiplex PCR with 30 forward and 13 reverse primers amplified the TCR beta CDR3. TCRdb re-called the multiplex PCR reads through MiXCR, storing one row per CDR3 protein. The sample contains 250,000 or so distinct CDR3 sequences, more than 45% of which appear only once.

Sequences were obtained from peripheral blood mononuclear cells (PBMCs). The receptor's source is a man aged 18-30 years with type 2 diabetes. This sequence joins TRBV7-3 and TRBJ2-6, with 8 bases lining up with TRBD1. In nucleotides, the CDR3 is TGTGCCAGCAGCTTATCAGGGGGCGCTGGGGCCAACGTCCTGACTTTC. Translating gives CASSLSGGAGANVLTF. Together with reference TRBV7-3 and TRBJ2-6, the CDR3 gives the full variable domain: GAGVSQTPSNKVTEKGKYVELRCDPISGHTALYWYRQSLGQGPEFLIYFQGTGAADDSGLPNDRFFAVRPEGSVSTLKIQRTERGDSAVYLCASSLSGGAGANVLTFGAGSRLTVL.